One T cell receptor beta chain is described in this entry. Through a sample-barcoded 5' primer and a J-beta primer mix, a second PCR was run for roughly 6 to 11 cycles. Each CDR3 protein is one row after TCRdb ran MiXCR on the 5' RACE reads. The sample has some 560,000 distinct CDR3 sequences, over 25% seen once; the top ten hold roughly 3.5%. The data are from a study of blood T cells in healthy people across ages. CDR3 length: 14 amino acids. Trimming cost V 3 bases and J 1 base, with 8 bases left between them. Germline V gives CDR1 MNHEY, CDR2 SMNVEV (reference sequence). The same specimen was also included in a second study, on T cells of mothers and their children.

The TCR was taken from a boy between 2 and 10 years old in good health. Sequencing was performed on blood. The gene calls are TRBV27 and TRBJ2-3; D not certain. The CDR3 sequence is CASSFGYGTDTQYF. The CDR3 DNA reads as TGTGCCAGCAGTTTCGGGTACGGCACAGATACGCAGTATTTT.